Below are 3 T cell receptor beta chains sequenced from a single sample in a study of blood T cell repertoires in COVID-19. TCRdb keeps only in-frame clones here, not all; method: immunoSEQ multiplex PCR. The sample holds around 130,000 clones, approximately 90% seen once. The sample taken for sequencing was peripheral blood. These receptors all come from a man aged 45-60 years with active or convalescent COVID-19.

The chain joins TRBV19 to TRBJ2-2; D is perhaps TRBD1 (6 bases). This CDR3 has 14 residues. The V and J ends lost 6 bases and 4 bases respectively, with 12 bases between them. Germline-derived CDR1 and CDR2 are LNHDA and SQIVND (reference sequence). The DNA for the CDR3 is TGTGCCAGTAGGTCCAGGGGTTTCACCGGGGAGCTGTTTTTT. Its translation is CASRSRGFTGELFF.

The gene calls are TRBV7-2 and TRBJ1-2; a weak D match, TRBD1 (6 bases). CDR1 SGHTA and CDR2 FQGNSA come from the germline V gene. CDR3 length: 12 amino acids. Trimming pared 5 bases from V and 8 bases from J, leaving 12 bases between. Written as DNA, the CDR3 is TGTGCCAGCAGCGTGACAGGACCCGGCTACACCTTC. This translates into CASSVTGPGYTF.

The chain carries TRBV9 and TRBJ1-1; perhaps TRBD1 as D (5 bases). Trimming shortened V by 1 base and J by 2 bases, and 9 bases separated the two germline ends. The CDR3 has 14 amino acids. The germline V gene encodes CDR1 SGDLS and CDR2 YYNGEE. The CDR3 sequence: CASSVTTVNTEAFF. CDR3 DNA sequence: TGTGCCAGCAGCGTAACGACAGTAAACACTGAAGCTTTCTTT.